This T cell receptor beta chain was captured by sequencing in a study of cytomegalovirus exposure and HLA in healthy donors. Study in general: As released early, the data held some 80 million unique TCRs from HLA-typed donors. Study results and caveats: Among the sequence variants, a highly shared cluster was likely an artifact of sequencing.

The PCR ran on 60 Vbeta and 13 Jbeta primers. The assay was immunoSEQ multiplex PCR, and TCRdb's table has in-frame clones only and misses some. The table includes approximately 160,000 clones, 75% to 85% detected once. The CDR3 is made up of 12 amino acids. Germline loops: CDR1 MNHNY, CDR2 SVGAGI (reference sequence). V was clipped by 6 bases and J by 12 bases, with 17 bases between them. For this clone: Its antigen remains unidentified.

This receptor was taken from a woman aged 45 to 65 in good health and CMV-seropositive. Sequencing was done on a sample of PBMCs. The V call is TRBV6-6, the J call TRBJ1-1; unclear D gene. The CDR3 coding sequence is TGTGCCAGCAGAAACGACCGACTGATTACTTTCTTT. Protein: CASRNDRLITFF.